The 19 T cell receptor beta chains in this list originate from one sample, sequenced in a study of cytomegalovirus exposure and HLA in healthy donors. 13 Jbeta primers and 60 Vbeta primers were used for the PCR. Data came from immunoSEQ multiplex PCR; TCRdb stores just in-frame clones and leaves some out. The sample yields approximately 300,000 clones, 84% seen once. Material: PBMCs. The receptors were sampled from a woman in her thirties or forties in good health and CMV-seropositive.

The chain has TRBV6-6 and TRBJ1-3, with 9 nucleotides matching TRBD1. Germline-derived CDR1 and CDR2 are MNHNY and SVGAGI (reference sequence). CDR3 size: 15 residues. V was pared by 6 bases and J by 2 bases, with 5 bases of the junction left unmatched. The CDR3 DNA reads TGTGCCAGCAGGATTACAGGGGGCACTGGAAACACCATATATTTT. Translating it yields CASRITGGTGNTIYF.

The chain is built from TRBV30 and TRBJ1-5, with TRBD1 as a possible D gene (6 bases). Per the germline V gene, CDR1 is GTSNPN and CDR2 is SVGIG (reference sequence). V lost 1 base and J 4 bases, leaving 14 bases between the germline ends. The CDR3 runs 15 residues. This CDR3 is CAWSAETGGNQPQHF. The CDR3, as DNA: TGTGCCTGGAGTGCCGAGACAGGCGGGAATCAGCCCCAGCATTTT.

The gene calls are TRBV6-6 and TRBJ2-7; D is possibly TRBD1 (5 bases). The V gene lost 5 bases and the J gene lost 0 bases, with 14 bases spanning the gap. The CDR3 loop spans 15 amino acids. CDR1 is MNHNY, CDR2 SVGAGI, per germline (reference sequence). The CDR3 bases are TGTGCCAGCAGTGACCAGACAAGGGGCTCCTACGAGCAGTACTTC. Its translation: CASSDQTRGSYEQYF.

V is TRBV28 and J is TRBJ1-3; possibly TRBD1 for D (5 bases). The ends were cut back, 7 bases at V and 4 bases at J, with 11 bases in the middle. The germline V gene encodes CDR1 MDHEN and CDR2 SYDVKM. CDR3 length equals 13 residues. In DNA, the CDR3 is TGTGCCAGCACCAAGACAGCAGGAAACACCATATATTTT. It translates to CASTKTAGNTIYF.

This clone was counted a single time. This chain joins TRBV18 and TRBJ1-1; D unresolved. This CDR3 has 14 amino acids. Germline CDR1 KGHSH, CDR2 LQKENI. Trimming cost V 4 bases and J 2 bases, with 11 bases left between them. CDR3 residues: CASSLGGPNTEAFF. The CDR3 region has the DNA TGTGCCAGCTCACTTGGTGGGCCTAACACTGAAGCTTTCTTT.

The rearrangement uses TRBV28 and TRBJ2-7; D is possibly TRBD1 (5 bases). With 5 bases removed from V and 7 bases from J, the gap between germline ends came to 12 bases. CDR1 is MDHEN, CDR2 SYDVKM, per germline. The CDR3 totals 12 residues. The CDR3 DNA sequence: TGTGCCAGCAGTAAGACAGCCCTGGAGCAGTACTTC. As protein: CASSKTALEQYF. Full variable domain (remainder filled in from reference TRBV28 and TRBJ2-7): DVKVTQSSRYLVKRTGEKVFLECVQDMDHENMFWYRQDPGLGLRLIYFSYDVKMKEKGDIPEGYSVSREKKERFSLILESASTNQTSMYLCASSKTALEQYFGPGTRLTVT.

The CDR3 reads CSVDGTGKNIQYF. Here the CDR3 DNA reads TGCAGCGTTGACGGGACAGGGAAAAACATTCAGTACTTC. The chain uses TRBV29-1 and TRBJ2-4; 9 bases line up with TRBD1. V dropped 3 bases and J dropped 4; count of bases not matched to a gene: 1. The length of the CDR3 is 13 residues. Germline assignment: CDR1 SQVTM and CDR2 ANQGSEA.

The chain employs TRBV18 and TRBJ1-2, with D perhaps TRBD1 (5 bases). CDR1 KGHSH and CDR2 LQKENI come from the germline V gene. This CDR3 has 13 amino acids. V shed 4 bases and J shed 3 bases, with 9 bases lying between them. The CDR3 spells CASSHSRDYGYTF. The CDR3 DNA reads TGTGCCAGCTCACATTCCAGGGACTATGGCTACACCTTC.

This chain uses TRBV12-5 with TRBJ2-1; the D gene is possibly TRBD2 (6 bases). Germline loops: CDR1 LGHNT, CDR2 FRNRAP. The CDR3 has 14 amino acids. With 5 bases removed from V and 5 bases from J, the gap between germline ends came to 13 bases. The CDR3: CASGPRTKNNEQFF. The CDR3 nucleotides read TGTGCTAGTGGTCCCCGGACTAAAAACAATGAGCAGTTCTTC. Together with reference TRBV12-5 and TRBJ2-1, the CDR3 gives the full variable domain: DARVTQTPRHKVTEMGQEVTMRCQPILGHNTVFWYRQTMMQGLELLAYFRNRAPLDDSGMPKDRFSAEMPDATLATLKIQPSEPRDSAVYFCASGPRTKNNEQFFGPGTRLTVL.

This clone appeared a few times. The V and J genes are TRBV28 and TRBJ1-1; D not certain. Germline loops: CDR1 MDHEN, CDR2 SYDVKM. V was cut by 6 bases and J by 0 bases, with 11 bases left in between. This CDR3 has 14 amino acids. CDR3 coding DNA: TGTGCCAGCAGCTCCATGTCTATGAACACTGAAGCTTTCTTT. It is translated as CASSSMSMNTEAFF.

V gene TRBV9 combines with J gene TRBJ2-3; D uncertain. Trimming shortened V by 0 bases and J by 6 bases, and 11 bases separated the two germline ends. This CDR3 is built from 14 residues. Germline V lookup: CDR1 SGDLS, CDR2 YYNGEE. CDR3 coding DNA: TGTGCCAGCAGCGTAGGCGCCGTGGTGGATACGCAGTATTTT. It specifies CASSVGAVVDTQYF. Based on the CDR3 plus reference TRBV9 and TRBJ2-3, the full variable domain is DSGVTQTPKHLITATGQRVTLRCSPRSGDLSVYWYQQSLDQGLQFLIQYYNGEERAKGNILERFSAQQFPDLHSELNLSSLELGDSALYFCASSVGAVVDTQYFGPGTRLTVL.

The rearrangement links TRBV2 to TRBJ2-7, with 11 bases fitting TRBD2. V shed 7 bases and J 7 bases; nucleotides not matched to a gene: 12. The CDR3 consists of 15 residues. The germline CDR1 and CDR2 sequences are SNHLY and FYNNEI. In nucleotides, the CDR3 is TGTGCCAGCACCGAGACTAGCGGGAAGTGGAGGGAGCAGTACTTC. Translated: CASTETSGKWREQYF.

This clone was observed a single time. One end of the junction varies from germline; a read error may be responsible. This chain joins TRBV2 and TRBJ2-6, with 9 bases that match TRBD1. The germline V gene has CDR1 SNHLY and CDR2 FYNNEI. This CDR3 contains 18 residues. CDR3 residues: CASSYQQGAQAGANGLTF. CDR3 sequence (DNA): TGTGCCAGCAGTTACCAACAGGGGGCCCAAGCTGGGGCCAACGGCCTGACTTTC. Looking up the rest from reference TRBV2 and TRBJ2-6 gives the full variable domain: EPEVTQTPSHQVTQMGQEVILRCVPISNHLYFYWYRQILGQKVEFLVSFYNNEISEKSEIFDDQFSVERPDGSNFTLKIRSTKLEDSAMYFCASSYQQGAQAGANGLTFGAGSRLTVL.

This clone has at least ten counts. The chain recombines TRBV28 with TRBJ2-3, with 9 bases fitting TRBD2. The V gene end was trimmed by 3 bases and the J gene end by 4 bases; junction bases not matched to a gene: 2. The CDR3 has 14 amino acids. Germline assignment: CDR1 MDHEN and CDR2 SYDVKM. This CDR3 is CASSLGLASDTQYF. DNA for the CDR3: TGTGCCAGCAGTTTGGGACTAGCCTCAGATACGCAGTATTTT. Together with reference TRBV28 and TRBJ2-3, the CDR3 gives the full variable domain: DVKVTQSSRYLVKRTGEKVFLECVQDMDHENMFWYRQDPGLGLRLIYFSYDVKMKEKGDIPEGYSVSREKKERFSLILESASTNQTSMYLCASSLGLASDTQYFGPGTRLTVL.

This rearrangement joins TRBV9 to TRBJ1-4, with a tentative D call TRBD1 (6 bases). Per germline, CDR1 SGDLS and CDR2 YYNGEE. The length of the CDR3 is 15 residues. V lost 0 bases, J lost 8 bases, and 14 bases lay in between. Here the CDR3 reads CASSVGAGAVEKLFF. In nucleotides, the CDR3 is TGTGCCAGCAGCGTAGGCGCAGGGGCAGTGGAAAAACTGTTTTTT.

The chain joins TRBV7-2 to TRBJ2-1; 8 bases fit TRBD2. The CDR3 has 15 amino acids. Germline trimming cut 5 bases from V and 3 bases from J; bases unmatched to any gene: 6. Germline V gene sequence: CDR1 SGHTA, CDR2 FQGNSA. The CDR3 DNA reads as TGTGCCAGCAGCGCCTCTAGCGGGTTCTACAATGAGCAGTTCTTC. It specifies CASSASSGFYNEQFF.

Only one count was recorded for this clone. V and J are TRBV15 and TRBJ2-5; 9 nucleotides match TRBD1. From germline, CDR1 is LNHNV and CDR2 YYDKDF (reference sequence). V lost 4 bases, J lost 7 bases, and 10 bases stayed unmatched. The CDR3 consists of 15 residues. The CDR3 sequence is CATSTDRGSVSTQYF. The CDR3 region has the DNA TGTGCCACCAGCACGGACAGGGGTTCGGTGTCGACCCAGTACTTC.

This clone was observed once. This rearrangement joins TRBV7-3 to TRBJ2-5; a weak D match, TRBD2 (6 bases). V gave up 2 bases and J gave up 5 bases, with 15 bases separating them. CDR1 and CDR2 (germline): SGHTA, FQGTGA. CDR3 length: 15 residues. CDR3 nucleotides: TGTGCCAGCAGCTTAGGGGCCGGGGGTCGGGAGACCCAGTACTTC. It specifies CASSLGAGGRETQYF.

V is TRBV9 and J is TRBJ2-1; D might be TRBD2 (6 bases). This CDR3 is 14 amino acids long. V shed 0 bases and J shed 7 bases, with 11 bases lying between them. Germline lookup yields CDR1 SGDLS and CDR2 YYNGEE. CDR3 DNA: TGTGCCAGCAGCGTAGACCCGGGGAGGAATGAGCAGTTCTTC. This sequence encodes CASSVDPGRNEQFF.